This is a list of T cell receptor beta chains from one sample in a study of blood T cell repertoires in COVID-19. Using immunoSEQ multiplex PCR, the repertoire was profiled, and TCRdb retains in-frame clones only, with some absent. The sample carries 310,000 or so clones, 85% to 90% recorded once. The sample comprised peripheral blood. Every receptor here comes from a woman in her 50s with active or convalescent COVID-19. The CDR3 runs from the conserved cysteine through the conserved F or W. D genes are given only for firm matches. Clone size appears in some rows only: once, few, many, or a class for an expanded clone.

J | size | D | V | CDR3 | DNA
TRBJ2-3 | NA | NA | TRBV10-3 | CAIRGGGITDTQYF | TGTGCCATCAGGGGTGGGGGGATCACAGATACGCAGTATTTT
TRBJ1-1 | NA | TRBD1 | TRBV3-1/TRBV3-2 | CASSPLGTGTTEAFF | TGTGCCAGCAGCCCCCTAGGGACAGGGACGACTGAAGCTTTCTTT
TRBJ1-6 | NA | TRBD1 | TRBV5-1 | CASSLKGQGGSPLHF | TGCGCCAGCAGCCTTAAAGGACAGGGGGGCTCACCCCTCCACTTT
TRBJ2-3 | NA | TRBD2 | TRBV7-2 | CASSLVSGGASTDTQYF | TGTGCCAGCAGCTTAGTAAGCGGGGGGGCTAGCACAGATACGCAGTATTTT
TRBJ2-7 | NA | TRBD2 | TRBV7-2 | CASSLELAGLSYEQYF | TGTGCCAGCAGCTTAGAACTAGCGGGGCTCTCCTACGAGCAGTACTTC
TRBJ1-4 | NA | NA | TRBV10-3 | CAISESGGTNEKLFF | TGTGCCATCAGTGAGTCCGGGGGAACTAATGAAAAACTGTTTTTT
TRBJ1-6 | NA | NA | TRBV6-5 | CASKTGLNSPLHF | TGTGCCAGTAAGACAGGACTTAATTCACCCCTCCACTTT
TRBJ2-1 | NA | NA | TRBV2 | CASRGSHTYNEQFF | TGTGCCAGCCGAGGATCCCACACCTACAATGAGCAGTTCTTC
TRBJ2-7 | NA | NA | TRBV18 | CASSPRRVSGYEQYF | TGTGCCAGCTCACCACGCAGGGTTAGTGGCTACGAGCAGTACTTC
TRBJ2-5 | NA | NA | TRBV5-5 | CASSLAGGQETQYF | TGTGCCAGCAGCTTGGCTGGCGGCCAAGAGACCCAGTACTTC
TRBJ2-7 | NA | TRBD2 | TRBV11-2 | CASSLEGGKGSHAYEQYF | TGTGCCAGCAGCTTAGAGGGAGGGAAAGGCTCGCACGCCTACGAGCAGTACTTC
TRBJ2-7 | NA | TRBD1 | TRBV6-4 | CASSGTDRGLSCEQYF | TGTGCCAGCAGTGGAACGGACAGGGGGCTCTCCTGCGAGCAGTACTTC
TRBJ2-7 | NA | TRBD1 | TRBV11-2 | CASSLTPGTGGTYEQYF | TGTGCCAGCAGCTTGACTCCCGGGACAGGGGGAACCTACGAGCAGTACTTC
TRBJ2-5 | NA | NA | TRBV5-6 | CASREGGSRKETQYF | TGTGCCAGCAGGGAGGGTGGCAGCCGGAAAGAGACCCAGTACTTC
TRBJ2-5 | NA | NA | TRBV5-5 | CASSGTPQETQYF | TGTGCCAGCTCCGGGACTCCTCAAGAGACCCAGTACTTC
TRBJ1-3 | NA | NA | TRBV5-1 | CASSLGETGNTIYF | TGCGCCAGCAGCTTGGGAGAAACGGGAAACACCATATATTTT
TRBJ1-2 | NA | TRBD1 | TRBV5-1 | CASSLAGTASVYGYTF | TGCGCCAGCAGCTTAGCCGGGACAGCGTCTGTCTATGGCTACACCTTC
TRBJ2-1 | NA | TRBD2 | TRBV4-3 | CASSQRDYNNEQFF | TGCGCCAGCAGCCAGAGGGACTATAACAATGAGCAGTTCTTC
TRBJ1-3 | NA | NA | TRBV19 | CASSLPGTPGNTIYF | TGTGCCAGTAGCCTCCCCGGGACACCTGGAAACACCATATATTTT
TRBJ1-3 | NA | TRBD1 | TRBV7-6 | CASSLNTGGSSGNTIYF | TGTGCCAGCAGCTTAAATACAGGGGGAAGCTCTGGAAACACCATATATTTT
TRBJ2-3 | once | TRBD2 | TRBV29-1 | CSVASGLEKADTQYF | TGCAGCGTTGCTTCGGGACTAGAAAAGGCAGATACGCAGTATTTT
TRBJ1-5 | NA | NA | TRBV7-6 | CASSYRVGQPQHF | TGTGCCAGCAGCTACAGGGTAGGTCAGCCCCAGCATTTT
TRBJ2-7 | once | TRBD1 | TRBV11-2 | CASSLDRQGAYEQYF | TGTGCCAGCAGCTTAGATCGACAGGGGGCTTACGAGCAGTACTTC
TRBJ1-5 | NA | TRBD1 | TRBV5-1 | CASSLSGTGNQPQHF | TGCGCCAGCAGCTTGTCCGGGACAGGGAATCAGCCCCAGCATTTT
TRBJ2-1 | NA | TRBD2 | TRBV11-2 | CASSFTLGGRSDEQFF | TGTGCCAGCAGCTTTACTCTGGGGGGGAGGTCAGATGAGCAGTTCTTC
TRBJ2-3 | NA | TRBD2 | TRBV27 | CASSSPLVAGGRTDTQYF | TGTGCCAGCAGTTCGCCACTTGTAGCGGGAGGGCGCACAGATACGCAGTATTTT
TRBJ1-2 | NA | NA | TRBV5-4 | CASSLYRANYGYTF | TGTGCCAGCAGCTTGTACAGGGCTAACTATGGCTACACCTTC
TRBJ1-1 | NA | NA | TRBV18 | CASSPIGGGNTEAFF | TGTGCCAGCTCACCAATTGGCGGGGGGAACACTGAAGCTTTCTTT
TRBJ2-5 | once | TRBD2 | TRBV6-2/TRBV6-3 | CASSYSILAGQYQETQYF | TGTGCCAGCAGTTACTCGATACTAGCGGGACAGTACCAAGAGACCCAGTACTTC
TRBJ2-7 | NA | TRBD2 | TRBV7-3 | CASSPSGLAYPEQYF | TGTGCCAGCAGCCCGTCGGGACTAGCGTATCCCGAGCAGTACTTC
TRBJ1-5 | NA | TRBD1 | TRBV19 | CASSPGTGGSEPQHF | TGTGCCAGTAGTCCCGGGACAGGGGGCTCGGAGCCCCAGCATTTT
TRBJ1-6 | NA | NA | TRBV2 | CASARGRGSPLHF | TGTGCCAGCGCCAGAGGCAGGGGCTCACCCCTCCACTTT
TRBJ2-3 | NA | TRBD1 | TRBV27 | CASSPYQTGGGIDTQYF | TGTGCCAGCAGTCCCTACCAGACAGGGGGCGGCATAGATACGCAGTATTTT
TRBJ1-2 | NA | TRBD1 | TRBV18 | CASSPQGQTNYGYTF | TGTGCCAGCTCACCACAGGGACAGACTAACTATGGCTACACCTTC
TRBJ1-1 | NA | NA | TRBV20-1 | CSAPQGTEAFF | TGCAGTGCTCCCCAGGGCACTGAAGCTTTCTTT
TRBJ1-1 | NA | TRBD1 | TRBV5-4 | CASSFNTGAMTEAFF | TGTGCCAGCAGCTTCAATACAGGGGCGATGACTGAAGCTTTCTTT
TRBJ1-1 | NA | NA | TRBV28 | CASSQGGRMNTEAFF | TGTGCCAGCAGCCAGGGAGGACGCATGAACACTGAAGCTTTCTTT